This T cell receptor beta chain was recovered during a study of shared clonotypes between healthy human individuals. Libraries were prepared by immunoSEQ multiplex PCR; TCRdb keeps only in-frame clonotypes and omits some of them. Here the sample spans more than 2,000,000 clones, approximately 93% being singletons. The table lists this clone with a few counts. The same CDR3 can be traced to other DNA sequences in this sample. V dropped 0 bases and J dropped 2 bases, with 8 bases sitting between them. CDR3 length: 14 amino acids. Looked up from germline, CDR1 is SGHRS and CDR2 is YFSETQ. This sequence was found in a man aged 18 to 35 in good health. Some clones in this sample may be carry-over from other donors' samples. The V gene is TRBV5-1, the J gene TRBJ1-1; tentatively, D is TRBD1 (6 bases). The sequenced material came from naive CD4+ T cells from PBMCs. The sample's subset: CD45RA+ positively selected. The CDR3 DNA follows: TGCGCCAGCAGCTTGGCAGGGGCAAACACTGAAGCTTTCTTT. Protein sequence: CASSLAGANTEAFF.